Each of the 21 T cell receptor beta chains below was sequenced from the same sample in a study of OX40 agonist ivuxolimab in advanced cancers. Profiling relied on immunoSEQ multiplex PCR, and the TCRdb table lists in-frame clones only, not all of them. The sample holds roughly 76,000 clones, about 91% seen once. The sample in question was CD4+ or CD8+ T cells sorted from blood, obtained in a trial of the OX40 agonist ivuxolimab. These receptors were obtained from an adult with an advanced solid tumor such as melanoma, head and neck, liver or kidney cancer.

The chain is built from TRBV19 and TRBJ2-2; TRBD1 is a possible D gene (5 bases). This CDR3 region has 13 residues. Trimming removed 4 bases from V and 3 bases from J, with 6 bases in between. From germline, CDR1 is LNHDA and CDR2 SQIVND (reference sequence). DNA for the CDR3: TGTGCCAGTAGTAGGACACACACCGGGGAGCTGTTTTTT. Translating it yields CASSRTHTGELFF.

The J gene is TRBJ2-3, the V gene TRBV20-1; D not resolved. The CDR3 sequence is 11 residues long. V was pared by 5 bases and J by 4 bases, with 7 bases between. The germline V gene encodes CDR1 DFQATT and CDR2 SNEGSKA (reference sequence). CDR3: CSAPDADTQYF. In DNA form, the CDR3 reads TGCAGTGCTCCCGACGCAGATACGCAGTATTTT.

The chain joins TRBV19 to TRBJ2-1; D might be TRBD1 (6 bases). Per germline, CDR1 LNHDA and CDR2 SQIVND (reference sequence). The CDR3 sequence is 22 residues long. Trimming took 5 bases from V and 4 from J, leaving 36 bases between them. The CDR3 DNA follows: TGTGCCAGTAGTCCCGCCCGAACCCTAGGGGCTGGGGGTGTAGGGGGTTACAATGAGCAGTTCTTC. Translating it yields CASSPARTLGAGGVGGYNEQFF.

Here the CDR3 DNA reads TGCGCCAGCAGCCTGGGATCTGTTAACTCCTACGAGCAGTACTTC. This sequence encodes CASSLGSVNSYEQYF. This chain connects TRBV5-1 to TRBJ2-7; D remains unclear. The germline V and J ends were trimmed by 4 bases and 0 bases, with 14 bases remaining between them. CDR1 and CDR2 (germline): SGHRS, YFSETQ. The CDR3 spans 15 residues.

This sequence joins TRBV19 and TRBJ2-2, with TRBD2 matching 8 bases. CDR3 length equals 16 residues. V dropped 3 bases and J dropped 4; count of bases not matched to a gene: 7. Germline V gene sequence: CDR1 LNHDA, CDR2 SQIVND (reference sequence). The CDR3 region is CASSIASGLSTGELFF. The CDR3 coding sequence is TGTGCCAGTAGTATCGCTAGCGGGCTTAGCACCGGGGAGCTGTTTTTT.

The genes are TRBV10-3 and TRBJ2-6, with 7 bases fitting TRBD1. The junction had 5 bases not matched to a gene; V was cut back by 3 bases and J by 3 bases. Germline assignment: CDR1 ENHRY and CDR2 SYGVKD. The CDR3 length is 16 residues. The CDR3 DNA reads TGTGCCATCAGTGACGGGACAGTCGGTGGGGCCAACGTCCTGACTTTC. Translated: CAISDGTVGGANVLTF.

The genes are TRBV11-3 and TRBJ2-7; D is perhaps TRBD2 (5 bases). From germline, CDR1 is SGHNT and CDR2 YENEEA. V was trimmed by 6 bases and J by 6 bases, leaving 18 bases between them. The CDR3 sequence is 14 residues long. The CDR3 DNA is TGTGCCAGCAGTTCGTTGGTTACCGAGGGCGAGCAGTACTTC. It encodes CASSSLVTEGEQYF.

The rearrangement links TRBV11-1 to TRBJ2-1, with TRBD1 matching 8 bases. The CDR3 totals 16 residues. Germline trimming cut 4 bases from V and 3 bases from J; bases unmatched to any gene: 8. Germline lookup yields CDR1 SGHAT and CDR2 FQDESV (reference sequence). CDR3 amino acids: CASSSPPGQDYNEQFF. The CDR3 DNA is TGTGCCAGCAGCTCCCCACCGGGACAGGACTACAATGAGCAGTTCTTC.

The genes are TRBV19 and TRBJ2-2, with 8 bases identical to TRBD1. The V gene end was trimmed by 6 bases and the J gene end by 1 base; junction bases not matched to a gene: 4. The CDR3 has 15 residues. The germline gives CDR1 LNHDA, CDR2 SQIVND (reference sequence). CDR3 sequence: CASSQTGGNTGELFF. CDR3 nucleotide sequence: TGTGCCAGTAGCCAAACAGGGGGGAACACCGGGGAGCTGTTTTTT. Together with reference TRBV19 and TRBJ2-2, the CDR3 gives the full variable domain: DGGITQSPKYLFRKEGQNVTLSCEQNLNHDAMYWYRQDPGQGLRLIYYSQIVNDFQKGDIAEGYSVSREKKESFPLTVTSAQKNPTAFYLCASSQTGGNTGELFFGEGSRLTVL.

This chain joins TRBV6-6 and TRBJ2-7; D not certain. V lost 6 bases to trimming and J lost 4 bases, with 7 bases between them. The germline V gene encodes CDR1 MNHNY and CDR2 SVGAGI (reference sequence). The CDR3 is 11 amino acids. CDR3 loop: CASSLGYEQYF. The CDR3 coding sequence is TGTGCCAGCAGCCTCGGATACGAGCAGTACTTC.

V is TRBV7-6 and J is TRBJ2-7; TRBD2 might be the D (5 bases). V was cut by 2 bases and J by 5 bases, with 10 bases left in between. CDR1 and CDR2 (germline): SGHVS, FNYEAQ. This CDR3 has 13 amino acids. As DNA, the CDR3 is TGTGCCAGCAGCTTACTAGCTACCCACGAGCAGTACTTC. The encoded protein is CASSLLATHEQYF.

V is TRBV2 and J is TRBJ2-2; 9 bases match TRBD2. This CDR3 contains 14 residues. Trimming removed 4 bases from V and 6 bases from J; junction bases left unmatched: 3. Germline values: CDR1 SNHLY, CDR2 FYNNEI. The CDR3 region is CASSGLAESGELFF. The CDR3 DNA reads TGTGCCAGCAGTGGACTAGCGGAGTCCGGGGAGCTGTTTTTT. The full variable domain, its missing parts supplied by reference TRBV2 and TRBJ2-2, is EPEVTQTPSHQVTQMGQEVILRCVPISNHLYFYWYRQILGQKVEFLVSFYNNEISEKSEIFDDQFSVERPDGSNFTLKIRSTKLEDSAMYFCASSGLAESGELFFGEGSRLTVL.

The chain combines TRBV5-1 with TRBJ1-5; D remains unclear. Between the trimmed V and J ends, which lost 0 bases and 2 bases, there was a span of 9 bases. CDR1 is SGHRS and CDR2 is YFSETQ in the germline V gene. The CDR3 is 15 amino acids. This chain's CDR3 is CASSLAGHGNQPQHF. The CDR3 DNA reads as TGCGCCAGCAGCTTGGCTGGGCACGGCAATCAGCCCCAGCATTTT.

This chain connects TRBV7-2 to TRBJ1-3, with D uncertain. The CDR3 loop spans 16 amino acids. CDR1 is SGHTA and CDR2 is FQGNSA in the germline V gene. The V end was cut by 1 base, the J end by 0 bases, with 10 bases between. The CDR3 loop is CASSLVSTNSGNTIYF. CDR3 nucleotide sequence: TGTGCCAGCAGCTTAGTGTCTACTAACTCTGGAAACACCATATATTTT.

The chain joins TRBV6-6 to TRBJ1-4; possible D gene TRBD1, 6 bases. The CDR3 runs 11 residues. Germline V gene sequence: CDR1 MNHNY, CDR2 SVGAGI (reference sequence). Trimming removed 7 bases at V and 8 bases at J, with 8 bases between. CDR3 bases: TGTGCCAGCAACAGGGAAGAAAAACTGTTTTTT. It encodes CASNREEKLFF.

The chain combines TRBV5-1 with TRBJ2-2; 7 bases align to TRBD2. Germline values: CDR1 SGHRS, CDR2 YFSETQ. V trimming: 4 bases; J trimming: 3 bases; junction bases outside the gene matches: 12. This CDR3 has 17 amino acids. The DNA for the CDR3 is TGCGCCAGCAGCCTGGGAGGGTCCGGCCTCCACACCGGGGAGCTGTTTTTT. Protein sequence: CASSLGGSGLHTGELFF.

V is TRBV25-1 and J is TRBJ2-7; D is unclear. Germline V lookup: CDR1 MGHDK, CDR2 SYGVNS. The V and J ends lost 6 bases and 7 bases respectively, with 16 bases between them. CDR3 length equals 13 residues. CDR3 protein: CASRGMVLGEQYF. CDR3 bases: TGTGCCAGCAGGGGAATGGTGCTAGGAGAGCAGTACTTC.

J is TRBJ2-5 and V is TRBV18, with 15 bases aligning to TRBD2. CDR1 is KGHSH, CDR2 LQKENI, per germline. V dropped 3 bases and J dropped 4; count of bases not matched to a gene: 3. The CDR3 consists of 16 residues. CDR3 loop: CASSPLGLAGGETQYF. The CDR3 region has the DNA TGTGCCAGCTCACCTTTGGGACTAGCGGGAGGAGAGACCCAGTACTTC.

The J gene is TRBJ1-5, the V gene TRBV7-9, with 7 bases aligning to TRBD1. The CDR3 is 15 amino acids. Germline CDR1 SEHNR, CDR2 FQNEAQ (reference sequence). Germline trimming cut 5 bases from V and 2 bases from J; bases unmatched to any gene: 6. Here the CDR3 DNA reads TGTGCCAGCAGCCCCCAGGGGGTAGGCAATCAGCCCCAGCATTTT. It specifies CASSPQGVGNQPQHF.

This clone was counted a few times. CDR3: CASSWAGGEGFF. In nucleotides, the CDR3 is TGTGCCAGCAGCTGGGCGGGAGGAGAAGGGTTCTTC. The chain carries TRBV11-2 and TRBJ2-1, with 8 bases lining up with TRBD2. Germline lookup yields CDR1 SGHAT and CDR2 FQNNGV. V trimming: 4 bases; J trimming: 15 bases; junction bases outside the gene matches: 8. CDR3 size: 12 residues.

This sequence joins TRBV7-6 and TRBJ2-3, with 7 bases that match TRBD2. The CDR3 extends over 19 amino acids. Germline CDR1 and CDR2: SGHVS and FNYEAQ. The junction had 13 bases not matched to a gene; V was cut back by 1 base and J by 0 bases. CDR3 region: CASSLVGIAGLPSTDTQYF. The CDR3 nucleotides are TGTGCCAGCAGCTTAGTAGGAATAGCGGGTCTTCCTAGCACAGATACGCAGTATTTT.